Below, one TCR beta chain is given with its context. These data belong to a study of cytomegalovirus exposure and HLA in healthy donors. The germline gives CDR1 SGHAT, CDR2 FQNNGV. V was pared by 5 bases and J by 5 bases, with 15 bases between. The CDR3 extends over 15 amino acids. Both 60 Vbeta primers and 13 Jbeta primers went into the PCR. Data came from immunoSEQ multiplex PCR; TCRdb stores just in-frame clones and leaves some out. The repertoire has about 160,000 clones, roughly 78% of them found once; the top ten carry roughly 2%. The TCR was taken from a man aged 35 to 55 in good health and CMV-seronegative. V is TRBV11-2 and J is TRBJ2-2; D is possibly TRBD2 (6 bases). Input material: PBMCs. This chain's CDR3 is CASSRGTPSTGELFF. For the CDR3, the DNA is TGTGCCAGCAGCCGCGGGACCCCTAGTACCGGGGAGCTGTTTTTT.